The present entry profiles one T cell receptor (beta chain) with its context. The table came from immunoSEQ multiplex PCR; TCRdb's copy has only in-frame clones and leaves some out. The sample records roughly 100,000 clones, 92% being singletons. The data stem from a study of T cell changes during pregnancy in multiple sclerosis. The length of the CDR3 is 16 residues. V lost 1 base, J lost 4 bases, and 15 bases lay in between. Looked up from germline, CDR1 is SGHTS and CDR2 is YDEGEE. The sequencing here drew on peripheral blood, taken after pregnancy. J is TRBJ2-1 and V is TRBV5-8; possibly TRBD1 for D (5 bases). The TCR sequence derives from a female donor with multiple sclerosis, enrolled in a pregnancy study. Here the CDR3 reads CASSLIRPGPYNEQFF. The CDR3 DNA sequence: TGTGCCAGCAGCTTGATTCGACCAGGGCCATACAATGAGCAGTTCTTC.